The 16 T cell receptor beta chains presented below share a single source sample, sequenced in a study of blood T cell repertoires in COVID-19. Only in-frame clones appear in the TCRdb table, and some are missing; sequencing was by immunoSEQ multiplex PCR. This table holds some 250,000 clones, approximately 87% found once. Specimen: peripheral blood. These receptors were obtained from a woman aged 25 to 39 with COVID-19, enrolled during active disease.

V usage is TRBV6-5 and J usage is TRBJ2-5; 8 bases are a match to TRBD1. Germline V CDR1 and CDR2: MNHEY, SVGAGI. This CDR3 comprises 14 residues. Unmatched junction bases numbered 6, after V lost 5 bases and J lost 4 bases. The CDR3 loop reads CASSQGDRRETQYF. As DNA, the CDR3 is TGTGCCAGCAGTCAGGGGGACAGGAGAGAGACCCAGTACTTC.

The V call is TRBV11-1, the J call TRBJ2-3; 7 bases are shared with TRBD2. The V and J ends lost 1 base and 2 bases, in that order; junction bases with no gene match: 6. Germline lookup yields CDR1 SGHAT and CDR2 FQDESV (reference sequence). The length of the CDR3 is 16 residues. The CDR3 sequence: CASSLGLAAITDTQYF. For the CDR3, the DNA is TGTGCCAGCAGCTTAGGGCTAGCGGCGATCACAGATACGCAGTATTTT.

This clone was seen once. V gene TRBV3-1 (or the pseudogene TRBV3-2) combines with J gene TRBJ1-4; 9 nucleotides align to TRBD1. V was pared by 1 base and J by 2 bases, with 8 bases of the junction left unmatched. Looked up from germline, CDR1 is LGHDT and CDR2 is YNNKEL (reference sequence). The CDR3 loop spans 18 amino acids. The CDR3 here is CASSQAARGTGTNEKLFF. The CDR3 nucleotides read TGTGCCAGCAGCCAAGCAGCCCGCGGGACAGGGACTAATGAAAAACTGTTTTTT.

The chain combines TRBV29-1 with TRBJ2-3; D is possibly TRBD2 (6 bases). Germline assignment: CDR1 SQVTM and CDR2 ANQGSEA. Trimming pared 0 bases from V and 2 bases from J, leaving 9 bases between. The CDR3 is 14 residues long. CDR3 nucleotides: TGCAGCGTTGAAGACGGGGGTCACACAGATACGCAGTATTTT. Its translation: CSVEDGGHTDTQYF.

This clone was picked up one time. The chain carries TRBV3-1 (or the pseudogene TRBV3-2) and TRBJ1-5; D remains unclear. Trimming took off 0 bases at V and 7 bases at J, with 4 bases between the two ends. CDR3 length: 12 residues. Germline V lookup: CDR1 LGHDT, CDR2 YNNKEL (reference sequence). CDR3 sequence: CASSQDQQPQHF. CDR3 bases: TGTGCCAGCAGCCAAGACCAGCAGCCCCAGCATTTT.

This clone was seen once. In DNA, the CDR3 is TGTGCCAGTAGTACCGGGACTAGCGGAATAAATGAGCAGTTCTTC. It codes for CASSTGTSGINEQFF. This chain joins TRBV19 and TRBJ2-1, with TRBD2 matching 11 bases. This CDR3 comprises 15 residues. V shed 4 bases, J shed 7 bases, and the junction held 6 bases outside the gene matches. The V gene's germline CDR1 is LNHDA and CDR2 SQIVND (reference sequence).

The chain is built from TRBV5-1 and TRBJ1-5; 7 bases align to TRBD1. V was pared by 7 bases and J by 5 bases, with 12 bases of the junction left unmatched. This CDR3 is built from 15 residues. Germline loops: CDR1 SGHRS, CDR2 YFSETQ. The CDR3 loop reads CASLLDRVEDQPQHF. The CDR3 DNA reads TGCGCCAGCCTCCTCGACAGGGTAGAGGATCAGCCCCAGCATTTT.

The gene calls are TRBV18 and TRBJ1-1; 9 bases align to TRBD1. CDR1 and CDR2 from the germline V gene are KGHSH and LQKENI. Germline trimming cut 5 bases from V and 5 bases from J; bases unmatched to any gene: 6. The CDR3 is made up of 14 amino acids. The CDR3 region is CASSAGTGRTEAFF. The CDR3 DNA sequence: TGTGCCAGCTCAGCCGGGACAGGGCGTACTGAAGCTTTCTTT.

The V call is TRBV30, the J call TRBJ1-2, with a possible D match to TRBD1 (6 bases). V was pared by 5 bases and J by 3 bases, with 13 bases between. The CDR3 extends over 13 amino acids. Germline V CDR1 and CDR2: GTSNPN, SVGIG (reference sequence). The CDR3: CAWGRTADYGYTF. Here the CDR3 DNA reads TGTGCCTGGGGAAGGACAGCCGACTATGGCTACACCTTC.

In regard to this clone: The identical CDR3 is also encoded by other nucleotide sequences in the sample. The chain uses TRBV7-9 and TRBJ2-7, with 7 positions matching TRBD1. The V gene end was trimmed by 5 bases and the J gene end by 3 bases; junction bases not matched to a gene: 4. In germline, CDR1 is SEHNR, CDR2 FQNEAQ (reference sequence). The CDR3 has 13 residues. The CDR3 sequence: CASSPGQSYEQYF. The DNA of the CDR3 is TGTGCCAGCAGCCCGGGACAGAGCTACGAGCAGTACTTC.

V usage is TRBV11-2 and J usage is TRBJ1-1; no clear D. The germline V and J ends were trimmed by 1 base and 6 bases, with 9 bases remaining between them. The CDR3 spans 13 residues. Germline lookup yields CDR1 SGHAT and CDR2 FQNNGV. The CDR3 is CASSLVMGSEAFF. The CDR3 DNA sequence: TGTGCCAGCAGCTTAGTAATGGGCTCTGAAGCTTTCTTT.

The rearrangement joins TRBV6-6 to TRBJ2-3; TRBD2 is a possible D gene (7 bases). V was cut by 3 bases and J by 6 bases, with 16 bases left in between. Germline V gives CDR1 MNHNY, CDR2 SVGAGI (reference sequence). This CDR3 is built from 15 residues. Here the CDR3 DNA reads TGTGCCAGCAGTTATGTACGGGGGGCCATCGATACGCAGTATTTT. As protein: CASSYVRGAIDTQYF.

V gene TRBV7-9 combines with J gene TRBJ1-4; the match to TRBD1 covers 9 bases. The CDR3 totals 14 residues. Germline CDR1 and CDR2: SEHNR and FQNEAQ (reference sequence). The V gene end was trimmed by 4 bases and the J gene end by 7 bases; junction bases not matched to a gene: 4. CDR3 in DNA: TGTGCCAGCAGCTCACAGGGGGCGCGTGAAAAACTGTTTTTT. It encodes CASSSQGAREKLFF. The complete variable domain, with remaining parts taken from reference TRBV7-9 and TRBJ1-4, reads DTGVSQNPRHKITKRGQNVTFRCDPISEHNRLYWYRQTLGQGPEFLTYFQNEAQLEKSRLLSDRFSAERPKGSFSTLEIQRTEQGDSAMYLCASSSQGAREKLFFGSGTQLSVL.

This chain connects TRBV10-3 to TRBJ1-1; 9 nucleotides match TRBD1. Per the germline V gene, CDR1 is ENHRY and CDR2 is SYGVKD. This CDR3 spans 15 amino acids. After removal of 2 bases from V and 2 bases from J, the junction contained 3 bases not matched to a gene. The CDR3 spells CAISEPDRGNTEAFF. The DNA of the CDR3 is TGTGCCATCAGTGAGCCGGACAGGGGAAACACTGAAGCTTTCTTT.

The DNA of the CDR3 is TGTGCCAGCAGTGAAGATTTGGGGGGAAATCAGCCCCAGCATTTT. It is translated as CASSEDLGGNQPQHF. The V and J genes are TRBV6-1 and TRBJ1-5; weak D call: TRBD1 (5 bases). The CDR3 runs 15 residues. Germline-derived CDR1 and CDR2 are MNHNS and SASEGT. The ends were cut back, 1 base at V and 4 bases at J, with 11 bases in the middle.

The chain is built from TRBV6-1 and TRBJ2-1, with D perhaps TRBD2 (7 bases). The germline V gene has CDR1 MNHNS and CDR2 SASEGT. Trimming cost V 1 base and J 6 bases, with 13 bases left between them. CDR3 size: 15 residues. The CDR3 reads CASSEEEGGVNEQFF. CDR3 coding DNA: TGTGCCAGCAGTGAAGAGGAGGGGGGGGTCAATGAGCAGTTCTTC.